This T cell receptor beta chain was retrieved from a study of CD8 T cells in Susac syndrome. When the RNA was reverse transcribed, random hexamers were used with an input of 0.5 to 1 ug. The immunoSEQ assay covered 54 Vbeta and 13 Jbeta segments for CDR3. In TCRdb, the immunoSEQ multiplex PCR reads were re-called with MiXCR into one record per CDR3 protein. Of a few hundred thousand distinct CDR3 sequences in the sample, 89% were seen once. The CDR3 is 12 amino acids. CDR1 DFQATT and CDR2 SNEGSKA come from the germline V gene (reference sequence). Unmatched junction bases numbered 3, after V lost 6 bases and J lost 6 bases. Multiple sclerosis controls were treatment-naive patients with stable or active relapsing-remitting disease.

This chain connects TRBV20-1 to TRBJ2-2; 8 bases match TRBD1. The sample comprised CD8+ T cells from PBMCs. This clonotype was sampled from a human donor with multiple sclerosis. The CDR3 is CSARQGSGELFF. In DNA form, the CDR3 reads TGCAGTGCAAGACAGGGGTCCGGGGAGCTGTTTTTT.